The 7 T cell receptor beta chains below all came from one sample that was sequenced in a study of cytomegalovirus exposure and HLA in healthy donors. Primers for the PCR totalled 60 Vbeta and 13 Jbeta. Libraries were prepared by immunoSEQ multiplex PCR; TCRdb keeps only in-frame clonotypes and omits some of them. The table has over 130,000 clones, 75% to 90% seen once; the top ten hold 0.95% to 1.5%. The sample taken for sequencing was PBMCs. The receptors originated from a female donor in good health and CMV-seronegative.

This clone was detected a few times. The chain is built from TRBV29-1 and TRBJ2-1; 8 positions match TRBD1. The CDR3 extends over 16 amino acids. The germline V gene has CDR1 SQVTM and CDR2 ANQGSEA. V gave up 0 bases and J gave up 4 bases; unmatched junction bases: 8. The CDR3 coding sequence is TGCAGCGTTGAAGATCTTCTGCAGGGGGCTTACAATGAGCAGTTCTTC. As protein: CSVEDLLQGAYNEQFF.

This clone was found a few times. CDR3 sequence reads: CASSQARAGTEAFF. CDR3 DNA: TGCGCCAGCAGCCAAGCCAGGGCAGGGACTGAAGCTTTCTTT. The V gene is TRBV4-1, the J gene TRBJ1-1, with D perhaps matching TRBD1 (5 bases). Germline V gene sequence: CDR1 MGHRA, CDR2 YSYEKL. V was clipped by 1 base and J by 5 bases, with 11 bases between them. There are 14 residues in the CDR3.

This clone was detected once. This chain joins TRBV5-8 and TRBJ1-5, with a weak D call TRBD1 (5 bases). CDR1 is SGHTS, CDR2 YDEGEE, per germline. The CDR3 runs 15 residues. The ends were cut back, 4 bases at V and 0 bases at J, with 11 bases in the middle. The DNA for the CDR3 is TGTGCCAGCAGCCAAGGGGATTATAGCAATCAGCCCCAGCATTTT. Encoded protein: CASSQGDYSNQPQHF.

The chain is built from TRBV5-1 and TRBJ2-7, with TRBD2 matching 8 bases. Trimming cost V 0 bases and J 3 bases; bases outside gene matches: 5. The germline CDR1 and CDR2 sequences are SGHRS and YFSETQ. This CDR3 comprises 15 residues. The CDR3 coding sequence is TGCGCCAGCAGCTTGGGACTAGCGAACCTCTACGAGCAGTACTTC. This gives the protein CASSLGLANLYEQYF.

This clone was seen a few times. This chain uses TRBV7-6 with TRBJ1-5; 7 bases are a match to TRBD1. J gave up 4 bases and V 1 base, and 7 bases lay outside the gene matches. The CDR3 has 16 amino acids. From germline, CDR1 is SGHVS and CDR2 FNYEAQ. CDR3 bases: TGTGCCAGCAGCTTAGATGTTGGGACAGCTAATCAGCCCCAGCATTTT. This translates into CASSLDVGTANQPQHF. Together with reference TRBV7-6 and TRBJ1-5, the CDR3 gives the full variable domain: GAGVSQSPRYKVTKRGQDVALRCDPISGHVSLYWYRQALGQGPEFLTYFNYEAQQDKSGLPNDRFSAERPEGSISTLTIQRTEQRDSAMYRCASSLDVGTANQPQHFGDGTRLSIL.

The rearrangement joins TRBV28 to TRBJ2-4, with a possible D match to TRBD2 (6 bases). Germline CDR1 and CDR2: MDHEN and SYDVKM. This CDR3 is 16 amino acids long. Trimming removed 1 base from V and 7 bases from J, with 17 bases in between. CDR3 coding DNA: TGTGCCAGCAGTTTATTCCCCGGCGGGAATGGTAACATTCAGTACTTC. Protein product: CASSLFPGGNGNIQYF.

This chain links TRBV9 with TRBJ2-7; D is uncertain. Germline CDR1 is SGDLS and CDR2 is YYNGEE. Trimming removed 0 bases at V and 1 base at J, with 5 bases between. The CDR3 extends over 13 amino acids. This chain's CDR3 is CASSVGHSYEQYF. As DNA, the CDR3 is TGTGCCAGCAGCGTAGGACATTCCTACGAGCAGTACTTC.